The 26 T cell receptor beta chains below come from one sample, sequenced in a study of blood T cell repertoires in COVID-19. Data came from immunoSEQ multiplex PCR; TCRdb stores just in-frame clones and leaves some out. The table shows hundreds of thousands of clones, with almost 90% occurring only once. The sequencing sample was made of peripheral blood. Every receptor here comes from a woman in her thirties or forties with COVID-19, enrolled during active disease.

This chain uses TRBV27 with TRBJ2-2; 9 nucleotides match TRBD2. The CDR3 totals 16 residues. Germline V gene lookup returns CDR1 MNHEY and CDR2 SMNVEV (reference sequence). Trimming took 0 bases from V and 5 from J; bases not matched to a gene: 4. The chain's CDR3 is CASSLSGLAKTGELFF. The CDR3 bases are TGTGCCAGCAGTTTATCGGGACTAGCTAAGACCGGGGAGCTGTTTTTT.

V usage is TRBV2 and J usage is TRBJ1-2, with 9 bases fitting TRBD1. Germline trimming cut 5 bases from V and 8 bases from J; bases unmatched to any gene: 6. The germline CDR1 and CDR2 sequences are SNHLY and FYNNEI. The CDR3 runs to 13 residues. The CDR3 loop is CASSLGQGQGYTF. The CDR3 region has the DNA TGTGCCAGCAGTCTGGGACAGGGTCAGGGCTACACCTTC.

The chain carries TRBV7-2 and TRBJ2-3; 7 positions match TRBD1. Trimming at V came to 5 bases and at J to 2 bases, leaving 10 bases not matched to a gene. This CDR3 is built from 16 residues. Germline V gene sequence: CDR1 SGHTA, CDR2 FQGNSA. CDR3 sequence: CASSHFRDRFTDTQYF. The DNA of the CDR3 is TGTGCCAGCAGCCATTTCCGGGACAGATTCACAGATACGCAGTATTTT.

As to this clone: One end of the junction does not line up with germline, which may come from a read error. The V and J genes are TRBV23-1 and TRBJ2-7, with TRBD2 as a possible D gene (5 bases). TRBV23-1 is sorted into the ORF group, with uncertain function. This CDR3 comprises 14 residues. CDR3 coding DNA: TGCGCCAACAGTCACCGCGGATTGGCGGGCGAGCAGTACTTC. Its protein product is CANSHRGLAGEQYF.

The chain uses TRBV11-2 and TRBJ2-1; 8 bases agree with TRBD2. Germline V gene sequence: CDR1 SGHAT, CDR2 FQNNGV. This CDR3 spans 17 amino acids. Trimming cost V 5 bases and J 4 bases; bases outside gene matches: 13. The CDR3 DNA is TGTGCCAGCAGCACCCAAAGAGGACTAGCTGTATACAATGAGCAGTTCTTC. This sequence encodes CASSTQRGLAVYNEQFF. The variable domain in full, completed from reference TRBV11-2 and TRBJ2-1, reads EAGVAQSPRYKIIEKRQSVAFWCNPISGHATLYWYQQILGQGPKLLIQFQNNGVVDDSQLPKDRFSAERLKGVDSTLKIQPAKLEDSAVYLCASSTQRGLAVYNEQFFGPGTRLTVL.

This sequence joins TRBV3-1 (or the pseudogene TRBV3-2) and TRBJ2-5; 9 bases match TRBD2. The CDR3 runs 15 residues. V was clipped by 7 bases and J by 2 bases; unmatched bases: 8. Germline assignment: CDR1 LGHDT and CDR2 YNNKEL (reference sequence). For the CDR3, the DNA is TGTGCCAGCATCCTCGGGGCGGGGGGGCAAGAGACCCAGTACTTC. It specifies CASILGAGGQETQYF.

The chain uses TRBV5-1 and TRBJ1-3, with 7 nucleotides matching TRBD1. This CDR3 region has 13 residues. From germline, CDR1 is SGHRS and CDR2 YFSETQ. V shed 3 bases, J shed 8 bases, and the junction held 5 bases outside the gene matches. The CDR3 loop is CASSSQGSDTIYF. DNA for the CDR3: TGCGCCAGCAGCTCACAGGGGTCGGACACCATATATTTT.

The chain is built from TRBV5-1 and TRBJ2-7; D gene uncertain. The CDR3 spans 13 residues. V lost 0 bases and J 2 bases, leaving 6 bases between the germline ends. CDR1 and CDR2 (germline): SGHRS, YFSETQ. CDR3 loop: CASSLGPTYEQYF. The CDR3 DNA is TGCGCCAGCAGCTTGGGGCCGACCTACGAGCAGTACTTC.

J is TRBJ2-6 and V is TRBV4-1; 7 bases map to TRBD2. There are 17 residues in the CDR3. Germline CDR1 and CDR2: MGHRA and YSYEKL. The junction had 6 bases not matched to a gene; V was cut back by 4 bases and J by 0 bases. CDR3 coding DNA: TGCGCCAGCAGCCTTTCGACGGGAGGCTCTGGGGCCAACGTCCTGACTTTC. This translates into CASSLSTGGSGANVLTF.

CDR3 loop: CASSQAGTYYNEQFF. Written as DNA, the CDR3 is TGCGCCAGCAGCCAAGCCGGGACATACTACAATGAGCAGTTCTTC. The genes are TRBV4-3 and TRBJ2-1; D is perhaps TRBD1 (6 bases). V lost 1 base and J 3 bases, leaving 10 bases between the germline ends. The CDR3 sequence is 15 residues long. Germline loops: CDR1 LGHNA, CDR2 YSLEER.

CDR3 nucleotides: TGTGCCAGCAGTTTCGGGTTCTCCTACGAGCAGTACTTC. Translated, it gives CASSFGFSYEQYF. The V and J genes are TRBV27 and TRBJ2-7, with D uncertain. The CDR3 is 13 amino acids. Germline CDR1 is MNHEY and CDR2 is SMNVEV (reference sequence). Trimming removed 3 bases at V and 0 bases at J, with 6 bases between.

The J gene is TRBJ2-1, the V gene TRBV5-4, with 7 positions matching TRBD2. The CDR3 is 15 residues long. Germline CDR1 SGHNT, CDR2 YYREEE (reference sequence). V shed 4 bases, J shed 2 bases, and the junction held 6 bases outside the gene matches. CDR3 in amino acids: CASSVSGGTYNEQFF. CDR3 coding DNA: TGTGCCAGCAGCGTGTCCGGGGGGACCTACAATGAGCAGTTCTTC.

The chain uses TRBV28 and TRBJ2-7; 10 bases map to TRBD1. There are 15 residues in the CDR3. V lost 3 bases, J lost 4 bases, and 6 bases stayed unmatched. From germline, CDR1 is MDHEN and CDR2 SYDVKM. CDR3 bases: TGTGCCAGCAGTTTTACGGACAGGGGGAAGTACGAGCAGTACTTC. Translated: CASSFTDRGKYEQYF.

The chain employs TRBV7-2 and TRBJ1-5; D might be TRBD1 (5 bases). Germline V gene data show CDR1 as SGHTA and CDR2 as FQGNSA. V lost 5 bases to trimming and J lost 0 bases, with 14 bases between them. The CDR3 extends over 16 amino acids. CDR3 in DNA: TGTGCCAGCAGCACTGGGGGAGGGGATAGCAATCAGCCCCAGCATTTT. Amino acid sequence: CASSTGGGDSNQPQHF.

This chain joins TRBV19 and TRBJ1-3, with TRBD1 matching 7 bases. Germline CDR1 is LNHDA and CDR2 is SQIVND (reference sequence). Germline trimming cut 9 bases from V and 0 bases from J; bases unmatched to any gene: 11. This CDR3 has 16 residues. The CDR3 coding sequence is TGTGCCAGCCGGGACAGCCATTACCCCTCTGGAAACACCATATATTTT. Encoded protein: CASRDSHYPSGNTIYF.

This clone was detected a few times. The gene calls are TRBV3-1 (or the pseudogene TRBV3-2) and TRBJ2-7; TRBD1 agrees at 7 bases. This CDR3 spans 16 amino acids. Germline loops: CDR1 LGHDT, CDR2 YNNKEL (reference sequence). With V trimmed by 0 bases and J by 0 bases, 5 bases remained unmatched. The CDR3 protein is CASSQELQGFSYEQYF. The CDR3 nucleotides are TGTGCCAGCAGCCAAGAACTACAGGGGTTCTCCTACGAGCAGTACTTC.

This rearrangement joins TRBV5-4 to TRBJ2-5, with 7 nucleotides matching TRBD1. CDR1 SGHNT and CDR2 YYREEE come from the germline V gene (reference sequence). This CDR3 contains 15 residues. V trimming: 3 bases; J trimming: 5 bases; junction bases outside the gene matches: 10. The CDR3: CASSSKIGRGETQYF. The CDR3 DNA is TGTGCCAGCAGCTCGAAGATCGGCAGGGGGGAGACCCAGTACTTC. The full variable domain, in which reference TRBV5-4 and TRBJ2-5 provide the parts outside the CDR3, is ETGVTQSPTHLIKTRGQQVTLRCSSQSGHNTVSWYQQALGQGPQFIFQYYREEENGRGNFPPRFSGLQFPNYSSELNVNALELDDSALYLCASSSKIGRGETQYFGPGTRLLVL.

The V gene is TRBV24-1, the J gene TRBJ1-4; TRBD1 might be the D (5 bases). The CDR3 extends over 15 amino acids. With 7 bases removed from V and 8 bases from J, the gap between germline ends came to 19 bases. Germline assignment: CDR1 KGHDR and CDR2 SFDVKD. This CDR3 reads CATSARGTRREKLFF. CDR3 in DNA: TGTGCCACCAGCGCAAGAGGGACTAGGAGGGAAAAACTGTTTTTT.

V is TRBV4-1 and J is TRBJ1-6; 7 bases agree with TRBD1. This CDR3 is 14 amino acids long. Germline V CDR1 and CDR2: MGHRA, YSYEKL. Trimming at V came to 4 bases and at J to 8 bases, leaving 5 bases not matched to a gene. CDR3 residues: CASSPRGRDSPLHF. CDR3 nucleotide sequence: TGCGCCAGCAGCCCGAGGGGGCGGGATTCACCCCTCCACTTT.

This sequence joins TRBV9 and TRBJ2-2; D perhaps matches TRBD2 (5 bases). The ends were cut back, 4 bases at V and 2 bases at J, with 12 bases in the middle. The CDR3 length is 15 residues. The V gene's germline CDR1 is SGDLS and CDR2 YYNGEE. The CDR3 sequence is CASSPRGFNTGELFF. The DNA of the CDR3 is TGTGCCAGCAGCCCCCGGGGTTTTAACACCGGGGAGCTGTTTTTT.

CDR3 region: CASSLTSGYEQYF. The CDR3, as DNA: TGTGCCAGCAGTCTAACTAGCGGGTACGAGCAGTACTTC. The chain carries TRBV6-2 or TRBV6-3 and TRBJ2-7, with 9 bases matching TRBD2. Germline CDR1 MNHEY, CDR2 SVGEGT. J lost 4 bases, V lost 5 bases, and 3 bases had no gene match. The CDR3 is 13 residues long.

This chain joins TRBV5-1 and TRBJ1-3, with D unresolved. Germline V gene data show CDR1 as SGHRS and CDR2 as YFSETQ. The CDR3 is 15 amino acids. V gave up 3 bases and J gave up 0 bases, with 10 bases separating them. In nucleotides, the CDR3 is TGCGCCAGCAGCTCAGGCTCAGGCTCTGGAAACACCATATATTTT. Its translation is CASSSGSGSGNTIYF.

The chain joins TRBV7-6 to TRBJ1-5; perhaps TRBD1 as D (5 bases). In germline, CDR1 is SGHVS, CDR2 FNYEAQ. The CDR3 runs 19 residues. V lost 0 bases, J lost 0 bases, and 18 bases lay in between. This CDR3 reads CASSLAQPQGLYSNQPQHF. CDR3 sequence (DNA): TGTGCCAGCAGCTTAGCGCAGCCCCAGGGCCTTTATAGCAATCAGCCCCAGCATTTT.

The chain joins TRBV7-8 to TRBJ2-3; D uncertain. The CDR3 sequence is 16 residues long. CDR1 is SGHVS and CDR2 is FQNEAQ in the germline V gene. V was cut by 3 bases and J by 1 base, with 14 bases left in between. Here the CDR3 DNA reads TGTGCCAGCAGCTTGGCAGGCGTACCTCGCACAGATACGCAGTATTTT. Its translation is CASSLAGVPRTDTQYF.

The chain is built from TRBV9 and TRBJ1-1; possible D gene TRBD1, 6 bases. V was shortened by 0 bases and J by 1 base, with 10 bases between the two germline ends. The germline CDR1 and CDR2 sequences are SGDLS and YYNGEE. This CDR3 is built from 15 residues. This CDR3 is CASSVGWGQNTEAFF. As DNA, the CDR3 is TGTGCCAGCAGCGTAGGTTGGGGGCAGAACACTGAAGCTTTCTTT.

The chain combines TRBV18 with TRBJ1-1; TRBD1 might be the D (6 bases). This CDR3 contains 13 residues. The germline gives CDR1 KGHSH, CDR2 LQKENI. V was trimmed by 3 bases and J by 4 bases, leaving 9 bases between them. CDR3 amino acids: CASSPTGRTEAFF. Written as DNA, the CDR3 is TGTGCCAGCTCACCTACAGGGCGCACTGAAGCTTTCTTT.